This TCR beta chain was sequenced in a study of blood T cell repertoires in COVID-19 (dated by TCRdb to the early 2020s). Describing the broader study: Collaborator samples came from the United States, Italy and Spain and covered acute and convalescent phases of COVID-19. The prospective study material was composed of cDNA or gDNA derived from T cells, B-cell-depleted T cells, or PBMCs. Subjects who had been exposed to COVID-19, were actively infected with it, or had recovered from it provided the deeply sampled blood TCRbeta repertoires that made up the dataset. The repertoires were released in a freely available public database intended as a resource for research on the immune response to SARS-CoV-2. The samples were drawn from two sources: the first 160 participants of the ongoing ImmuneRACE study, and 1,200 or so subjects contributed by 6 global collaborators. Nearly every sample came with metadata listing a de-identified subject ID, COVID-19 status, age in years and sex. Where HLA class I and class II types were available, the types were taken from metadata supplied by the sample provider, not from assay-based typing. What the study reported, not specific to this receptor: Clinical and demographic metadata were provided uncurated, with the amount varying by source and participant.

In Seattle, one collaborating source enrolled patients while the infection was active and tracked those patients longitudinally over the course of disease. The collaborating institutions used their own protocols to collect whole blood in K2EDTA tubes. Collaborator samples were shipped for TCRbeta analysis as frozen whole blood, isolated PBMCs, or DNA extracted from either sample type. About this clone itself: Its specific antigen is unknown. Base quality data are lacking; no much larger clone is found one base away.

CDR1 and CDR2 are read off the germline V gene as MNHEY and SVGAGI. At the junction V is shortened by 4 bases and J by 4 bases, with 14 bases in between. Counted from cysteine to phenylalanine, this CDR3 has 14 amino acids. The DNA shown is the 42-base CDR3, in frame from base 1. TCRbeta CDR3 regions were amplified from genomic DNA using the immunoSEQ Assay, a bias-controlled multiplex PCR. Per the original workflow: The number of nucleated cells in each sample was estimated from the amplification of reference gene primers within the assay. To quantify the absolute abundance of each unique TCRbeta CDR3 rearrangement, sequence reads were collapsed and filtered. For each sample, productive Simpson clonality was calculated by taking the square root of Simpson's diversity index across productive rearrangements. Imported from immuneACCESS, the table was reduced by TCRdb to in-frame sequences with V and J called. These copies leave out some clones; in studies compared against another copy, an unresolved V gene accounts for under half, and the cause of the remainder is not known. V and J calls and clone size are copied from that table; D and trimming were computed from the DNA. The sample profile shows 250,000 to 300,000 clones; roughly 86% of them were found once. The ten largest account for 11% of the sample.

The TCR originated in a woman between 25 and 40 years old with COVID-19, enrolled during active disease. Source material: peripheral blood. This chain joins TRBV6-5 to TRBJ2-7, with a tentative D gene TRBD1 over 8 matching bases. The CDR3 is CASSSTGGGYEQYF. The DNA sequence follows: TGTGCCAGCAGTTCAACAGGGGGAGGGTACGAGCAGTACTTC.